These T cell receptor beta chains were read from a single sample in a study of shared clonotypes between healthy human individuals. Clones were read by immunoSEQ multiplex PCR, and TCRdb kept only the in-frame ones, dropping some. The sample holds some 2,000,000 clones; approximately 95% are singletons and the top ten take approximately 1.2%. The specimen sequenced was naive CD8+ T cells sorted from blood. The receptors here all came from a man younger than 35 in good health. The CDR3 runs from the conserved cysteine through the conserved F or W. The D gene is left open where the match is weak. Clone size is not always given. Where it is, it says once, few, many or a class for expanded clones.

-	TRBV12-5	TRBJ1-1	-	CASGLVGAATEAFF	TGTGCTAGTGGTTTGGTAGGGGCAGCCACTGAAGCTTTCTTT
-	TRBV19	TRBJ2-7	TRBD2	CASSIKVGLAVYEQYF	TGTGCCAGTAGTATAAAGGTAGGGCTAGCGGTCTACGAGCAGTACTTC
-	TRBV4-3	TRBJ2-5	TRBD2	CASSQGGLRDCLYF	TGCGCCAGCAGCCAAGGGGGACTAAGGGACTGCCTTTACTTC
-	TRBV9	TRBJ2-2	TRBD1	CASTIRGQVINTGELFF	TGTGCCAGCACGATCAGAGGACAGGTCATTAACACCGGGGAGCTGTTTTTT
-	TRBV11-2	TRBJ1-1	TRBD1	CASSKLGTGGWLEAFF	TGTGCCAGCAGCAAACTCGGGACAGGGGGATGGTTAGAAGCTTTCTTT
-	TRBV27	TRBJ2-7	TRBD1	CASSFGPGTDGEQYF	TGTGCCAGCAGTTTTGGTCCCGGGACAGATGGCGAGCAGTACTTC
-	TRBV4-1	TRBJ2-1	TRBD2	CASSPRREGIEQFF	TGCGCCAGCAGCCCCCGGCGGGAGGGGATTGAGCAGTTCTTC
-	TRBV19	TRBJ2-7	-	CASSYGQSYEQYF	TGTGCCAGTAGTTACGGACAGTCCTACGAGCAGTACTTC
-	TRBV4-3	TRBJ2-1	-	CASSQEDGGGNEQFF	TGCGCCAGCAGCCAAGAGGATGGAGGGGGCAATGAGCAGTTCTTC
-	TRBV28	TRBJ2-7	TRBD1	CASSLTGGRYEQYF	TGTGCCAGCAGCCTAACAGGGGGTCGGTACGAGCAGTACTTC
-	TRBV29-1	TRBJ2-7	-	CSVGDFYSYEQYF	TGCAGCGTGGGGGACTTCTACTCCTACGAGCAGTACTTC
-	TRBV7-8	TRBJ2-4	-	CASSPGLPDLGIQYF	TGTGCCAGCAGCCCAGGACTACCGGACCTAGGGATTCAGTACTTC
-	TRBV6-6	TRBJ1-2	-	CASSYGRGGGYGYTF	TGTGCCAGCAGTTATGGGCGGGGAGGGGGCTATGGCTACACCTTC
-	TRBV7-2	TRBJ2-7	TRBD1	CASSLEILAWTGRAYEQYF	TGTGCCAGCAGCTTAGAGATATTAGCTTGGACAGGACGGGCCTACGAGCAGTACTTC
-	TRBV5-1	TRBJ2-7	TRBD1	CASNHGTGGDEQYF	TGCGCCAGCAACCACGGGACAGGGGGGGACGAGCAGTACTTC
-	TRBV6-5	TRBJ2-1	-	CASREWGGADEQFF	TGTGCCAGCCGTGAATGGGGCGGTGCTGATGAGCAGTTCTTC
-	TRBV10-2	TRBJ2-7	-	CASSEFHEQYF	TGCGCCAGCAGTGAGTTCCACGAGCAGTACTTC
-	TRBV19	TRBJ1-5	-	CASSPLDSYQPQHF	TGTGCCAGTAGCCCCCTCGACAGCTATCAGCCCCAGCATTTT
-	TRBV19	TRBJ2-7	TRBD1	CASRRTGDSYEQYF	TGTGCCAGTAGGAGGACAGGGGACTCCTACGAGCAGTACTTC
-	TRBV15	TRBJ2-7	-	CATSSLDEQYF	TGTGCCACCAGCAGCCTCGACGAGCAGTACTTC
-	TRBV27	TRBJ2-2	TRBD2	CASSQGLAGNTGELFF	TGTGCCAGCAGTCAGGGACTAGCGGGGAACACCGGGGAGCTGTTTTTT
-	TRBV15	TRBJ2-1	-	CATSRDRNEQFF	TGTGCCACCAGCAGAGATCGTAATGAGCAGTTCTTC
-	TRBV6-5	TRBJ2-7	TRBD1	CASSYSEGQGSDEQYF	TGTGCCAGCAGTTACTCGGAGGGACAGGGCTCAGACGAGCAGTACTTC
-	TRBV9	TRBJ2-5	-	CASSVAGRLGETQYF	TGTGCCAGCAGCGTAGCCGGGCGTCTGGGGGAGACCCAGTACTTC
-	TRBV27	TRBJ2-3	TRBD2	CASSLVLAGDTDTQYF	TGTGCCAGCAGTTTGGTCCTAGCGGGAGATACAGATACGCAGTATTTT
-	TRBV25-1	TRBJ1-2	-	CASSEYSSTYGYTF	TGTGCCAGCAGTGAATATAGCAGCACCTATGGCTACACCTTC
once	TRBV11-2	TRBJ2-5	-	CASSYLHGRETQYF	TGTGCCAGCAGTTACTTACACGGCAGGGAGACCCAGTACTTC
-	TRBV5-6	TRBJ2-7	-	CASSLEGTAYEQYF	TGTGCCAGCAGCTTAGAAGGGACCGCCTACGAGCAGTACTTC
-	TRBV7-8	TRBJ1-1	-	CASSLAGEGNTEAFF	TGTGCCAGCAGCTTAGCGGGGGAGGGGAACACTGAAGCTTTCTTT
-	TRBV27	TRBJ2-7	-	CASGVLQGSEQYF	TGTGCCAGCGGAGTGCTTCAGGGGAGCGAGCAGTACTTC
-	TRBV4-1	TRBJ2-7	-	CASSQAGVDEQYF	TGCGCCAGCAGCCAAGCCGGGGTTGACGAGCAGTACTTC
once	TRBV27	TRBJ2-7	-	CASSSSGRAHEQYF	TGTGCCAGCAGTTCCTCCGGACGGGCTCACGAGCAGTACTTC
-	TRBV7-9	TRBJ2-2	TRBD1	CANGQGAGELFF	TGTGCCAATGGACAGGGGGCCGGGGAGCTGTTTTTT
-	TRBV27	TRBJ2-7	TRBD2	CASSSWGGEQYF	TGTGCCAGCAGTTCATGGGGGGGCGAGCAGTACTTC
-	TRBV6-5	TRBJ2-7	-	CASSYSVGQSFYEQYF	TGTGCCAGCAGTTACTCGGTTGGACAGTCTTTCTACGAGCAGTACTTC